Listed below are T cell receptor beta chains from one sample, sequenced in a study of blood T cell repertoires in COVID-19. The repertoire was sequenced with immunoSEQ multiplex PCR; TCRdb's copy has only in-frame clones and lacks some. The sample has approximately 300,000 clones; around 89% are singletons. The sequenced material came from peripheral blood. Every receptor here comes from a man younger than 40 with acute or convalescent COVID-19. CDR3s include the opening cysteine and the closing phenylalanine or tryptophan. The D gene is left open where the match is weak. For some rows the clone size is stated as once, few or many, or as a class when expanded; others skip it.

clone_size: .
j_call: TRBJ1-5
d_call: .
v_call: TRBV19
cdr3_aa: CASTPGGSQPQHF
cdr3_nt: TGTGCCAGTACCCCCGGAGGAAGTCAGCCCCAGCATTTT

clone_size: .
j_call: TRBJ1-1
d_call: .
v_call: TRBV19
cdr3_aa: CASSIDRTEAFF
cdr3_nt: TGTGCCAGTAGTATAGACCGGACTGAAGCTTTCTTT

clone_size: .
j_call: TRBJ2-1
d_call: .
v_call: TRBV28
cdr3_aa: CASSLSVNEQFF
cdr3_nt: TGTGCCAGCAGTTTAAGCGTCAATGAGCAGTTCTTC

clone_size: .
j_call: TRBJ2-5
d_call: .
v_call: TRBV4-2
cdr3_aa: CASSMTLETQYF
cdr3_nt: TGTGCCAGCAGTATGACTTTAGAGACCCAGTACTTC

clone_size: .
j_call: TRBJ1-5
d_call: TRBD1
v_call: TRBV6-1
cdr3_aa: CASSESRGLYSNQPQHF
cdr3_nt: TGTGCCAGCAGTGAGAGCAGGGGGCTGTATAGCAATCAGCCCCAGCATTTT

clone_size: .
j_call: TRBJ2-5
d_call: .
v_call: TRBV18
cdr3_aa: CASSPGNGVKETQYF
cdr3_nt: TGTGCCAGCTCACCCGGGAACGGGGTTAAAGAGACCCAGTACTTC

clone_size: .
j_call: TRBJ1-2
d_call: .
v_call: TRBV28
cdr3_aa: CASRGDSPYGYTF
cdr3_nt: TGTGCCAGCCGGGGGGACTCGCCATATGGCTACACCTTC

clone_size: .
j_call: TRBJ1-2
d_call: .
v_call: TRBV11-2
cdr3_aa: CASSHLRGGGSYGYTF
cdr3_nt: TGTGCCAGCAGCCATTTGCGAGGGGGGGGGAGCTATGGCTACACCTTC

clone_size: .
j_call: TRBJ1-2
d_call: .
v_call: TRBV6-5
cdr3_aa: CASSLQGGDGYTF
cdr3_nt: TGTGCCAGCAGTCTTCAGGGAGGAGATGGCTACACCTTC

clone_size: .
j_call: TRBJ1-1
d_call: .
v_call: TRBV2
cdr3_aa: CASQGLGRGDTEAFF
cdr3_nt: TGTGCCAGCCAAGGGTTAGGCAGGGGAGACACTGAAGCTTTCTTT

clone_size: .
j_call: TRBJ2-7
d_call: .
v_call: TRBV28
cdr3_aa: CASSVQTRTGEQYF
cdr3_nt: TGTGCCAGCAGTGTCCAGACTAGGACGGGCGAGCAGTACTTC

clone_size: .
j_call: TRBJ2-6
d_call: TRBD1
v_call: TRBV7-8
cdr3_aa: CASSAHRGYMRGANVLTF
cdr3_nt: TGTGCCAGCAGCGCCCACAGGGGCTATATGCGGGGGGCCAACGTCCTGACTTTC

clone_size: .
j_call: TRBJ1-6
d_call: TRBD1
v_call: TRBV7-3
cdr3_aa: CASSSGGDSPLHF
cdr3_nt: TGTGCCAGCAGCTCAGGGGGTGATTCACCCCTCCACTTT

clone_size: .
j_call: TRBJ1-2
d_call: .
v_call: TRBV18
cdr3_aa: CASSSLAGQLLYGYTF
cdr3_nt: TGTGCCAGCTCATCCCTTGCAGGGCAGTTGTTGTATGGCTACACCTTC

clone_size: .
j_call: TRBJ2-7
d_call: TRBD2
v_call: TRBV2
cdr3_aa: CASRPTLRTSGDTYEQYF
cdr3_nt: TGTGCCAGCAGACCTACCTTGAGGACTAGCGGGGATACCTACGAGCAGTACTTC

clone_size: .
j_call: TRBJ1-5
d_call: .
v_call: TRBV28
cdr3_aa: CASRTVYSNQPQHF
cdr3_nt: TGTGCCAGCAGGACTGTCTATAGCAATCAGCCCCAGCATTTT

clone_size: .
j_call: TRBJ1-4
d_call: .
v_call: TRBV9
cdr3_aa: CASSVGGGHSEKLFF
cdr3_nt: TGTGCCAGCAGCGTAGGGGGGGGGCACAGTGAAAAACTGTTTTTT

clone_size: few
j_call: TRBJ1-3
d_call: .
v_call: TRBV2
cdr3_aa: CASRREQGNGNTIYF
cdr3_nt: TGTGCCAGCAGGAGGGAACAGGGTAATGGGAACACCATATATTTT

clone_size: .
j_call: TRBJ1-5
d_call: .
v_call: TRBV21-1
cdr3_aa: CASSHRGGGNQPQHF
cdr3_nt: TGTGCCAGCAGTCACAGGGGAGGTGGGAATCAGCCCCAGCATTTT

clone_size: .
j_call: TRBJ1-1
d_call: TRBD1
v_call: TRBV3-1/TRBV3-2
cdr3_aa: CASRLGWTGVSEAFF
cdr3_nt: TGTGCCAGCAGACTAGGATGGACAGGGGTCTCTGAAGCTTTCTTT

clone_size: .
j_call: TRBJ1-4
d_call: TRBD1
v_call: TRBV9
cdr3_aa: CASSVGQGGEKLFF
cdr3_nt: TGTGCCAGCAGCGTAGGACAGGGCGGTGAAAAACTGTTTTTT

clone_size: .
j_call: TRBJ1-1
d_call: TRBD1
v_call: TRBV25-1
cdr3_aa: CASSQTGGASEAFF
cdr3_nt: TGTGCCAGCAGTCAAACAGGGGGCGCGTCTGAAGCTTTCTTT

clone_size: .
j_call: TRBJ2-7
d_call: .
v_call: TRBV27
cdr3_aa: CASSWRPSYEQYF
cdr3_nt: TGTGCCAGCAGTTGGAGGCCCTCCTACGAGCAGTACTTC

clone_size: .
j_call: TRBJ2-7
d_call: .
v_call: TRBV5-6
cdr3_aa: CASSWPTRQEKEQYF
cdr3_nt: TGTGCCAGCAGCTGGCCAACTCGGCAGGAAAAGGAGCAGTACTTC

clone_size: few
j_call: TRBJ1-2
d_call: .
v_call: TRBV28
cdr3_aa: CAIGTSLFIGYTF
cdr3_nt: TGTGCCATCGGGACATCCCTCTTTATTGGCTACACCTTC

clone_size: .
j_call: TRBJ1-3
d_call: TRBD1
v_call: TRBV5-1
cdr3_aa: CASSPGTGPGNTIYF
cdr3_nt: TGCGCCAGCAGCCCGGGGACAGGGCCTGGAAACACCATATATTTT

clone_size: .
j_call: TRBJ2-1
d_call: TRBD2
v_call: TRBV3-1/TRBV3-2
cdr3_aa: CASSYSGGQNNEQFF
cdr3_nt: TGTGCCAGCAGCTATAGCGGGGGCCAAAACAATGAGCAGTTCTTC

clone_size: .
j_call: TRBJ2-7
d_call: TRBD2
v_call: TRBV14
cdr3_aa: CASSQTSGLNYEQYF
cdr3_nt: TGTGCCAGCAGCCAAACTAGCGGACTCAACTACGAGCAGTACTTC

clone_size: .
j_call: TRBJ1-5
d_call: TRBD1
v_call: TRBV4-1
cdr3_aa: CASSPGTGKNQPQHF
cdr3_nt: TGCGCCAGCAGCCCCGGGACAGGAAAAAATCAGCCCCAGCATTTT

clone_size: .
j_call: TRBJ2-2
d_call: .
v_call: TRBV7-3
cdr3_aa: CASSPGTGELFF
cdr3_nt: TGTGCCAGCAGCCCAGGCACCGGGGAGCTGTTTTTT

clone_size: .
j_call: TRBJ1-1
d_call: .
v_call: TRBV21-1
cdr3_aa: CARTGVGRGNTEAFF
cdr3_nt: .

clone_size: .
j_call: TRBJ2-5
d_call: TRBD2
v_call: TRBV7-8
cdr3_aa: CASRPLAGGRETQYF
cdr3_nt: TGTGCCAGCAGGCCTCTAGCGGGAGGCCGGGAGACCCAGTACTTC

clone_size: .
j_call: TRBJ2-7
d_call: TRBD1
v_call: TRBV11-3
cdr3_aa: CASSEDREVHEQYF
cdr3_nt: TGTGCCAGCAGCGAGGACAGGGAGGTCCACGAGCAGTACTTC

clone_size: .
j_call: TRBJ2-1
d_call: TRBD2
v_call: TRBV28
cdr3_aa: CASSVLAGHSYNEQFF
cdr3_nt: TGTGCCAGCAGTGTATTAGCGGGGCACTCCTACAATGAGCAGTTCTTC

clone_size: .
j_call: TRBJ2-1
d_call: TRBD2
v_call: TRBV24-1
cdr3_aa: CATSDSRGDYYNEQFF
cdr3_nt: TGTGCCACCAGTGATAGCCGGGGGGATTACTACAATGAGCAGTTCTTC

clone_size: .
j_call: TRBJ2-1
d_call: .
v_call: TRBV7-9
cdr3_aa: CASSLAQGSTVNEQFF
cdr3_nt: TGTGCCAGCAGCTTAGCGCAGGGCTCGACGGTCAATGAGCAGTTCTTC

clone_size: .
j_call: TRBJ2-7
d_call: .
v_call: TRBV18
cdr3_aa: CASSPPTDLVGEQYF
cdr3_nt: TGTGCCAGCTCACCACCGACAGACCTCGTAGGCGAGCAGTACTTC

clone_size: .
j_call: TRBJ2-7
d_call: TRBD2
v_call: TRBV5-6
cdr3_aa: CASSLPPGLAGEYEQYF
cdr3_nt: TGTGCCAGCAGCTTGCCCCCGGGACTAGCGGGAGAGTACGAGCAGTACTTC

clone_size: .
j_call: TRBJ2-5
d_call: TRBD1
v_call: TRBV7-9
cdr3_aa: CASSHRDRGYGETQYF
cdr3_nt: TGTGCCAGCAGCCACCGGGACAGAGGGTATGGGGAGACCCAGTACTTC

clone_size: .
j_call: TRBJ1-3
d_call: TRBD1
v_call: TRBV5-1
cdr3_aa: CASSETGSEGNTIYF
cdr3_nt: TGCGCCAGCAGCGAGACAGGGTCGGAAGGAAACACCATATATTTT

clone_size: .
j_call: TRBJ2-5
d_call: TRBD1
v_call: TRBV27
cdr3_aa: CASSSMTGGGETQYF
cdr3_nt: TGTGCCAGCAGTTCTATGACAGGGGGCGGAGAGACCCAGTACTTC

clone_size: .
j_call: TRBJ2-5
d_call: .
v_call: TRBV5-1
cdr3_aa: CASSPVQETQYF
cdr3_nt: TGCGCCAGCAGCCCCGTACAAGAGACCCAGTACTTC

clone_size: .
j_call: TRBJ2-2
d_call: .
v_call: TRBV2
cdr3_aa: CASKLGWASNTGELFF
cdr3_nt: TGTGCCAGCAAATTGGGCTGGGCTTCAAACACCGGGGAGCTGTTTTTT

clone_size: few
j_call: TRBJ1-4
d_call: .
v_call: TRBV6-5
cdr3_aa: CASGGSYGAGEKLFF
cdr3_nt: TGTGCCAGCGGGGGTTCGTATGGGGCGGGAGAAAAACTGTTTTTT

clone_size: .
j_call: TRBJ1-1
d_call: TRBD1
v_call: TRBV29-1
cdr3_aa: CSAGQANTEAFF
cdr3_nt: TGCAGCGCGGGACAGGCGAACACTGAAGCTTTCTTT

clone_size: .
j_call: TRBJ1-2
d_call: .
v_call: TRBV28
cdr3_aa: CASRIGGARHGYTF
cdr3_nt: TGTGCCAGCAGGATAGGGGGGGCGCGTCATGGCTACACCTTC

clone_size: .
j_call: TRBJ2-2
d_call: TRBD2
v_call: TRBV3-1/TRBV3-2
cdr3_aa: CASSPGLAGAIGELFF
cdr3_nt: TGTGCCAGCAGCCCCGGGCTAGCGGGAGCAATCGGGGAGCTGTTTTTT

clone_size: .
j_call: TRBJ1-6
d_call: TRBD1
v_call: TRBV15
cdr3_aa: CATSSGTVYSPLHF
cdr3_nt: TGTGCCACCAGCAGCGGGACAGTATATTCACCCCTCCACTTT

clone_size: .
j_call: TRBJ1-1
d_call: .
v_call: TRBV30
cdr3_aa: CAWNYQGYTEAFF
cdr3_nt: TGTGCCTGGAACTACCAAGGCTACACTGAAGCTTTCTTT

clone_size: .
j_call: TRBJ2-2
d_call: TRBD1
v_call: TRBV7-3
cdr3_aa: CASSLQGFTNTGELFF
cdr3_nt: TGTGCCAGCAGCCTACAGGGGTTCACGAACACCGGGGAGCTGTTTTTT

clone_size: .
j_call: TRBJ1-2
d_call: .
v_call: TRBV3-1/TRBV3-2
cdr3_aa: CASSRRGDGINYGYTF
cdr3_nt: TGTGCCAGCAGCCGCCGGGGTGACGGCATTAACTATGGCTACACCTTC

clone_size: .
j_call: TRBJ2-2
d_call: .
v_call: TRBV23-1
cdr3_aa: CASSQPLKREKSIVGTGELFF
cdr3_nt: TGCGCCAGCAGTCAACCCCTCAAACGGGAGAAGAGTATCGTTGGCACCGGGGAGCTGTTTTTT

clone_size: .
j_call: TRBJ1-2
d_call: .
v_call: TRBV6-4
cdr3_aa: CASSDSRGRGPYGYTF
cdr3_nt: TGTGCCAGCAGTGACTCGAGGGGCAGGGGTCCCTATGGCTACACCTTC

clone_size: .
j_call: TRBJ2-5
d_call: TRBD1
v_call: TRBV27
cdr3_aa: CASSRQGAIGQETQYF
cdr3_nt: TGTGCCAGCAGCAGACAGGGGGCGATAGGTCAAGAGACCCAGTACTTC